A single sample is the source of the 8 T cell receptor beta chains below, sequenced in a study of blood T cell repertoires in COVID-19. Only in-frame clones appear in the TCRdb table, and some are missing; sequencing was by immunoSEQ multiplex PCR. The data show some 300,000 clones, approximately 90% seen once. Source material: peripheral blood. The receptor set was obtained from a woman aged 25 to 39 who had recovered from COVID-19.

This sequence joins TRBV4-2 and TRBJ2-1, with 8 bases fitting TRBD2. CDR3 length: 14 residues. Germline V gene lookup returns CDR1 LGHNA and CDR2 YNFKEQ. V shed 5 bases, J shed 8 bases, and the junction held 8 bases outside the gene matches. The DNA of the CDR3 is TGTGCCAGCAGCAAATCCGGGACTAGTGATGAGCAGTTCTTC. Protein product: CASSKSGTSDEQFF.

CDR3 DNA: TGTGCCACCAGCAGAGATAATGGACTCGGTACGCAGTATTTT. Its translation: CATSRDNGLGTQYF. This chain uses TRBV15 with TRBJ2-3; tentative D call: TRBD2 (5 bases). Germline CDR1 LNHNV, CDR2 YYDKDF (reference sequence). V was clipped by 0 bases and J by 8 bases, with 12 bases between them. The length of the CDR3 is 14 residues.

This clone is a singleton in its sample. This sequence joins TRBV9 and TRBJ2-3; 8 positions agree with TRBD2. In germline, CDR1 is SGDLS, CDR2 YYNGEE. The CDR3 sequence is 14 residues long. The ends lost 0 bases at V and 4 bases at J; junction bases unmatched: 1. The CDR3, as DNA: TGTGCCAGCAGCGTAGCTAGCGGGTCAGATACGCAGTATTTT. Its protein product is CASSVASGSDTQYF.

This chain links TRBV2 with TRBJ2-3; 7 bases are shared with TRBD2. This CDR3 contains 15 residues. Trimming at V came to 8 bases and at J to 6 bases, leaving 14 bases not matched to a gene. Germline V gives CDR1 SNHLY, CDR2 FYNNEI. The CDR3 here is CASLPSVWGGDTQYF. The CDR3 coding sequence is TGTGCCAGCCTTCCTTCAGTATGGGGAGGGGATACGCAGTATTTT.

The chain carries TRBV28 and TRBJ1-2, with 9 bases matching TRBD1. The trim removed 3 bases at V and 0 bases at J, leaving 2 bases unmatched. Germline CDR1 and CDR2: MDHEN and SYDVKM. CDR3 length: 15 residues. The CDR3 loop is CASSLGQGANYGYTF. DNA of the CDR3: TGTGCCAGCAGTTTGGGACAGGGAGCTAACTATGGCTACACCTTC.

This clone was recorded a few times. This chain uses TRBV5-1 with TRBJ2-7; 11 positions agree with TRBD2. Germline assignment: CDR1 SGHRS and CDR2 YFSETQ. Trimming removed 6 bases from V and 1 base from J; junction bases left unmatched: 6. CDR3 length: 15 amino acids. DNA for the CDR3: TGCGCCAGCACCCCGTTAGCGGGGGGGTCCTACGAGCAGTACTTC. Translation gives CASTPLAGGSYEQYF.

The chain combines TRBV5-4 with TRBJ1-1, with TRBD1 matching 7 bases. The CDR3 extends over 15 amino acids. Germline CDR1 reads SGHNT; CDR2 reads YYREEE (reference sequence). V lost 6 bases to trimming and J lost 1 base; unmatched junction nucleotides: 9. The CDR3 protein is CASTLEGARNTEAFF. CDR3 sequence (DNA): TGTGCCAGCACCCTTGAGGGGGCGAGGAACACTGAAGCTTTCTTT.

V and J are TRBV24-1 and TRBJ1-2, with a possible D match to TRBD1 (6 bases). The CDR3 totals 15 residues. V was shortened by 3 bases and J by 2 bases, with 12 bases between the two germline ends. Germline CDR1 reads KGHDR; CDR2 reads SFDVKD. CDR3 loop: CATSDPGQRNYGYTF. CDR3 coding DNA: TGTGCCACCAGTGATCCGGGACAACGGAACTATGGCTACACCTTC.